This is a list of T cell receptor beta chains from one sample in a study of blood T cell repertoires in COVID-19. The protocol was immunoSEQ multiplex PCR, while the TCRdb copy is restricted to in-frame clones and leaves out a portion. This sample has some 260,000 clones, with 82% found just once. Material for sequencing was peripheral blood. These receptors were taken from a young woman with acute or convalescent COVID-19. The CDR3 runs from the conserved cysteine through the conserved F or W.

v_gene: TRBV27
CDR3aa: CASSSLLLGGAFF

v_gene: TRBV19
CDR3aa: CAAKTASLMNTEAFF

v_gene: TRBV29-1
CDR3aa: CSVSDRAASNTGELFF

v_gene: TRBV4-3
CDR3aa: CASSPHTSGRHEQFF

v_gene: TRBV5-6
CDR3aa: CASSWGTVTNEKLFF

v_gene: TRBV7-3
CDR3aa: CASSLRLVVWGTSATDTQYF

v_gene: TRBV29-1
CDR3aa: CSVDQTEAFF

v_gene: TRBV9
CDR3aa: CASGLGVYNEQFF

v_gene: TRBV3-1/TRBV3-2
CDR3aa: CASSPTGNNSPLHF

v_gene: TRBV5-6
CDR3aa: CASSLGGSSGANVLTF

v_gene: TRBV4-3
CDR3aa: CASSQAGLAGSDEQFF

v_gene: TRBV5-6
CDR3aa: CASSYTGTRKFF

v_gene: TRBV19
CDR3aa: CASSITTNSNQPQHF

v_gene: TRBV9
CDR3aa: CASSVDGSSYEQYF

v_gene: TRBV7-8
CDR3aa: CASSLPGNQPQHF

v_gene: TRBV14
CDR3aa: CASSPLFGQQNTEAFF

v_gene: TRBV7-2
CDR3aa: CASSWGQGAYEQYF

v_gene: TRBV29-1
CDR3aa: CSVPAQVNTEAFF

v_gene: TRBV29-1
CDR3aa: CSVETGDYGYTF

v_gene: TRBV7-2
CDR3aa: CASSTGLAGLADEQFF

v_gene: TRBV3-1/TRBV3-2
CDR3aa: CASSPTGFSGYTF

v_gene: TRBV6-5
CDR3aa: CASKPAGFGYEQYF

v_gene: TRBV29-1
CDR3aa: CSVEDPGEWRNEQFF

v_gene: TRBV9
CDR3aa: CASSVEHPPNNNEQFF

v_gene: TRBV6-5
CDR3aa: CASSRGFDTDTQYF

v_gene: TRBV29-1
CDR3aa: CSVASRLGSDEQYF

v_gene: TRBV4-3
CDR3aa: CASSQGLGTNYGYTF

v_gene: TRBV4-3
CDR3aa: CASSQPTTSGSSNEQFF

v_gene: TRBV3-1/TRBV3-2
CDR3aa: CASSQVPGMNTEAFF

v_gene: TRBV7-8
CDR3aa: CASSPGTGRAEAFF

v_gene: TRBV20-1
CDR3aa: CSASLTGFYGYTF

v_gene: TRBV6-6
CDR3aa: CASSYSTSGLGEQYF

v_gene: TRBV11-2
CDR3aa: CASRILSGRRDEQFF

v_gene: TRBV6-5
CDR3aa: CASSLSGGAGELFF

v_gene: TRBV10-3
CDR3aa: CAISESLEGADNEQFF

v_gene: TRBV7-8
CDR3aa: CASSLVGDYPEKLFF

v_gene: TRBV4-1
CDR3aa: CASSQDGGWGTQYF

v_gene: TRBV19
CDR3aa: CASSPQGLAAYEQYF

v_gene: TRBV3-1/TRBV3-2
CDR3aa: CASSPMTDPYEQYF

v_gene: TRBV7-2
CDR3aa: CASSLDGLNPYNEQFF

v_gene: TRBV2
CDR3aa: CASGGGVSYEQYF

v_gene: TRBV30
CDR3aa: CAWSVPRSYTF

v_gene: TRBV11-2
CDR3aa: CASSLDRGTGGYGYTF

v_gene: TRBV6-5
CDR3aa: CASSYLAGGWTQYF

v_gene: TRBV28
CDR3aa: CASSSGGRPYEQYF

v_gene: TRBV6-4
CDR3aa: CASSDSLTGGIVGYTF

v_gene: TRBV18
CDR3aa: CASSPRREEAFF

v_gene: TRBV30
CDR3aa: CAWTRTAGNVYGYTF

v_gene: TRBV5-6
CDR3aa: CASNRDRGLEQYF

v_gene: TRBV6-5
CDR3aa: CASSHGGTSTYEQYF

v_gene: TRBV7-9
CDR3aa: CASSFFRYEQYF

v_gene: TRBV13
CDR3aa: CASSLGASGTYEQYF

v_gene: TRBV11-2
CDR3aa: CASSLVLGQSTVHTIYF

v_gene: TRBV7-2
CDR3aa: CASSFVGGVEQYF

v_gene: TRBV5-4
CDR3aa: CASSLDGLAQHF